This TCR beta chain was sequenced during a study of blood T cell repertoires in COVID-19. This CDR3 is built from 14 residues. Unmatched junction bases numbered 7, after V lost 7 bases and J lost 5 bases. Germline CDR1 MNHNY, CDR2 SVGAGI (reference sequence). Libraries were prepared by immunoSEQ multiplex PCR; TCRdb keeps only in-frame clonotypes and omits some of them. The table has roughly 280,000 clones, 85% to 90% seen once. This receptor was taken from a woman between 25 and 40 years old with COVID-19, enrolled during active disease. The sample taken for sequencing was peripheral blood. The chain links TRBV6-6 to TRBJ2-5, with TRBD1 matching over 10 bases. The CDR3 DNA follows: TGTGCCAGCACCCGGGACAGGGGATATGAGACCCAGTACTTC. This translates into CASTRDRGYETQYF.